What follows is one T cell receptor beta chain and its context. The data originate from a study of blood T cell repertoires in COVID-19. The CDR3 is made up of 14 amino acids. Germline loops: CDR1 LNHDA, CDR2 SQIVND (reference sequence). The ends lost 1 base at V and 5 bases at J; junction bases unmatched: 4. Libraries were prepared by immunoSEQ multiplex PCR; TCRdb keeps only in-frame clonotypes and omits some of them. The sample has more than 100,000 clones; almost 90% are singletons. The sequenced material came from peripheral blood. The chain is built from TRBV19 and TRBJ2-5; TRBD2 matches 7 bases. This receptor was obtained from a woman between 50 and 59 years old with active or convalescent COVID-19. The CDR3 is CASSIGGEGETQYF. The DNA for the CDR3 is TGTGCCAGTAGTATAGGAGGGGAGGGGGAGACCCAGTACTTC.